Listed here are 6 T cell receptor beta chains from one sample, sequenced in a study of cytomegalovirus exposure and HLA in healthy donors (dated by TCRdb to the late 2010s). Receptor amplification or capture employed the immunoSEQ multiplex PCR assay. A mixture of 60 forward primers for TCR Vbeta segments and 13 reverse primers for TCR Jbeta segments was used in the multiplex PCR. TCRdb retrieved this table from immuneACCESS and kept in-frame rearrangements only. Not all clones are present; in checked studies, unresolved V genes account for under half, and no reason is known for the remainder. The sample has about 170,000 clones on record, about 80% of them singletons. 2% to 2.5% of the sample is held by the ten biggest clonotypes. Specimen: PBMCs. All receptors derive from a woman aged 30 to 39 in good health and CMV-seropositive.

A few counts support this clone. This chain links TRBV19 with TRBJ1-4; 7 bases are a match to TRBD1. Germline V lookup: CDR1 LNHDA, CDR2 SQIVND (reference sequence). J was trimmed by 3 bases and V by 7 bases; bases with no gene match: 17. There are 18 residues in the CDR3. In nucleotides, the CDR3 is TGTGCCAGTACGAAAAACCTGCCGTTAAGGGGGCCTAATGAAAAACTGTTTTTT. It yields the protein CASTKNLPLRGPNEKLFF.

The rearrangement joins TRBV4-1 to TRBJ2-6; 12 nucleotides align to TRBD1. The CDR3 sequence is 20 residues long. Trimming at V came to 0 bases and at J to 3 bases, leaving 9 bases not matched to a gene. Germline CDR1 reads MGHRA; CDR2 reads YSYEKL. In nucleotides, the CDR3 is TGCGCCAGCAGCCAAGATCCTGGGACAGGGGGCGTCGGTGGGGCCAACGTCCTGACTTTC. It specifies CASSQDPGTGGVGGANVLTF.

The sample holds a few counts of this clone. V and J are TRBV5-1 and TRBJ2-7; 13 nucleotides line up with TRBD2. V was pared by 1 base and J by 5 bases, with 3 bases of the junction left unmatched. The germline V gene encodes CDR1 SGHRS and CDR2 YFSETQ. This CDR3 contains 15 residues. In nucleotides, the CDR3 is TGCGCCAGCAGCTTGAGACTAGCGGGAGGAGACGAGCAGTACTTC. The encoded protein is CASSLRLAGGDEQYF.

The CDR3 loop is CASSYSRVHGSGYTF. In DNA, the CDR3 is TGTGCCAGCAGTTACTCCCGGGTGCACGGTAGTGGCTACACCTTC. The genes are TRBV6-5 and TRBJ1-2; D gene ambiguous. The CDR3 has 15 residues. V was pared by 0 bases and J by 7 bases, with 15 bases between. CDR1 is MNHEY, CDR2 SVGAGI, per germline.

This clone was seen just once. The chain employs TRBV6-5 and TRBJ1-2; the D gene is possibly TRBD1 (5 bases). CDR3 length: 12 amino acids. V was pared by 7 bases and J by 8 bases, with 14 bases between. Germline CDR1 and CDR2: MNHEY and SVGAGI. CDR3 sequence (DNA): TGTGCCAGCAAAGGCCAGGGCCTAGGCTACACCTTC. Amino acids: CASKGQGLGYTF.

The V call is TRBV2, the J call TRBJ2-1, with a weak D call TRBD1 (6 bases). V lost 3 bases to trimming and J lost 0 bases, with 9 bases between them. Per germline, CDR1 SNHLY and CDR2 FYNNEI. This CDR3 is built from 15 residues. CDR3 sequence (DNA): TGTGCCAGCAGTGAGGGGGCTACCTCCTACAATGAGCAGTTCTTC. Translating gives CASSEGATSYNEQFF.